Reported below is one T cell receptor beta chain. The data were obtained in a study of blood T cell repertoires in COVID-19. As for the study in general: Both acute and convalescent COVID-19 samples were obtained from the United States, Italy and Spain. In each case, the material was cDNA or gDNA derived from T cells, B-cell-depleted T cells, or PBMCs.

Original processing notes: Quantification of nucleated cells was approximated via reference gene primer amplification. The assay was immunoSEQ multiplex PCR, and TCRdb's table has in-frame clones only and misses some. That table gives V, J and clone size, and the DNA gave D and trimming. Of roughly 55,000 clones in the sample, roughly 90% were seen once. The source is a human donor with active COVID-19. The donor label of this sample is uncertain. Sequenced input: peripheral blood.

The CDR3 coding sequence is TGCGCCAGCAGCTTGCTAGCGGGGCTCACAGATACGCAGTATTTT. Translation: CASSLLAGLTDTQYF. The chain links TRBV5-1 to TRBJ2-3; 9 positions match TRBD2. V lost 1 base and J lost 2; bases outside the gene matches: 2. This CDR3 comprises 15 residues. The germline V gene encodes CDR1 SGHRS and CDR2 YFSETQ.